The 21 T cell receptor beta chains listed next were all sequenced from one sample in a study of CD8 T cells in ankylosing spondylitis. Broader study findings: Blood from ankylosing spondylitis patients appeared to carry a characteristic roughly eight-variant TCR beta motif.

The antigens these receptors bind are not known. TCRdb analysed the 5' RACE reads with MiXCR anew, one entry per CDR3 protein. The repertoire holds about 440,000 distinct CDR3 sequences, with 15% to 20% as singletons. The sample comprised blood, either unsorted or a sorted T cell fraction (not recorded which). All receptors come from a male donor with ankylosing spondylitis.

The V gene is TRBV5-1, the J gene TRBJ2-7; no clear D. Germline CDR1 reads SGHRS; CDR2 reads YFSETQ. V was pared by 0 bases and J by 1 base, with 14 bases between. CDR3 size: 16 residues. The CDR3 coding sequence is TGCGCCAGCAGCTTGGGAGCCCTACCGGCTTCCTACGAGCAGTACTTC. Amino acid sequence: CASSLGALPASYEQYF.

This clonotype has more than one count but fewer than ten. V and J are TRBV7-2 and TRBJ2-3; TRBD2 matches at 10 bases. Germline CDR1 reads SGHTA; CDR2 reads FQGNSA. Trimming cost V 6 bases and J 6 bases; bases outside gene matches: 12. The CDR3 runs to 16 residues. This chain's CDR3 is CASRPARASGGDTQYF. CDR3 nucleotide sequence: TGTGCCAGCAGACCGGCGCGGGCTAGCGGGGGTGATACGCAGTATTTT.

This clonotype occurred a few times. The chain carries TRBV12-3 or TRBV12-4 and TRBJ2-7; D gene ambiguous. Trimming cost V 2 bases and J 4 bases, with 15 bases left between them. This CDR3 spans 15 amino acids. The CDR3 spells CASSLYPVEKYEQYF. The CDR3 DNA follows: TGTGCCAGCAGTTTATATCCCGTCGAAAAGTACGAGCAGTACTTC.

This clonotype showed up just a few times. V usage is TRBV5-1 and J usage is TRBJ2-7; 8 bases agree with TRBD2. CDR3 length: 16 residues. After removal of 6 bases from V and 2 bases from J, the junction contained 13 bases not matched to a gene. The germline V gene encodes CDR1 SGHRS and CDR2 YFSETQ. The CDR3 DNA reads TGCGCCAGCAAGGAGGGCGGTAGCGGGGCTACCTACGAGCAGTACTTC. Translating gives CASKEGGSGATYEQYF.

This chain joins TRBV6-5 and TRBJ2-4; 7 bases map to TRBD2. V shed 0 bases and J 0 bases; nucleotides not matched to a gene: 5. Germline values: CDR1 MNHEY, CDR2 SVGAGI. The CDR3 spans 17 residues. CDR3 residues: CASSYSGGMRAKNIQYF. Here the CDR3 DNA reads TGTGCCAGCAGTTACTCGGGAGGGATGAGAGCCAAAAACATTCAGTACTTC.

The chain uses TRBV9 and TRBJ2-1; 7 nucleotides agree with TRBD1. The CDR3 covers 16 residues. Unmatched junction bases numbered 12, after V lost 2 bases and J lost 7 bases. Germline-derived CDR1 and CDR2 are SGDLS and YYNGEE. As DNA, the CDR3 is TGTGCCAGCAGCGTTTCATCAGGGGGAGTGGGTAATGAGCAGTTCTTC. It yields the protein CASSVSSGGVGNEQFF.

In its sample, this clonotype was seen a few times. V gene TRBV3-1 combines with J gene TRBJ2-5; TRBD2 might be the D (6 bases). Per germline, CDR1 LGHDT and CDR2 YNNKEL (reference sequence). This CDR3 comprises 15 residues. Trimming shortened V by 1 base and J by 6 bases, and 15 bases separated the two germline ends. Here the CDR3 reads CASSQGTTGLKTQYF. DNA for the CDR3: TGTGCCAGCAGCCAAGGGACTACGGGGCTTAAGACCCAGTACTTC.

This chain uses TRBV5-5 with TRBJ2-3, with 12 bases fitting TRBD2. The junction had 10 bases not matched to a gene; V was cut back by 2 bases and J by 9 bases. The germline CDR1 and CDR2 sequences are SGHKS and YYEKEE (reference sequence). This CDR3 contains 16 residues. Written as DNA, the CDR3 is TGTGCCAGCAGCTTCGGGCTAGCGGGGGGGGAAAGGACGCAGTATTTT. As protein: CASSFGLAGGERTQYF.

The chain carries TRBV9 and TRBJ2-1; the D call may be TRBD1 or TRBD2 (6 bases each). The CDR3 is 15 amino acids. The germline V gene has CDR1 SGDLS and CDR2 YYNGEE. V was cut by 4 bases and J by 7 bases, with 18 bases left in between. The CDR3 here is CASSQEGGGWNEQFF. CDR3 nucleotide sequence: TGTGCCAGCAGCCAGGAGGGGGGTGGGTGGAATGAGCAGTTCTTC.

This clonotype has just a few counts. The gene calls are TRBV3-1 and TRBJ2-3; unclear D gene. The germline V and J ends were trimmed by 0 bases and 1 base, with 14 bases remaining between them. The germline gives CDR1 LGHDT, CDR2 YNNKEL (reference sequence). The length of the CDR3 is 17 residues. The CDR3 coding sequence is TGTGCCAGCAGCCAAGACCGACCCCCTGGGGGCACAGATACGCAGTATTTT. Its protein product is CASSQDRPPGGTDTQYF.

The chain uses TRBV2 and TRBJ2-7; TRBD2 matches at 8 bases. The trim removed 5 bases at V and 3 bases at J, leaving 3 bases unmatched. Germline values: CDR1 SNHLY, CDR2 FYNNEI. CDR3 length: 13 residues. In nucleotides, the CDR3 is TGTGCCAGCAGTAGGACTAGCCTCTACGAGCAGTACTTC. Amino acid sequence: CASSRTSLYEQYF.

The genes are TRBV6-2 or TRBV6-3 and TRBJ2-1; 12 bases line up with TRBD2. CDR1 MNHEY and CDR2 SVGEGT come from the germline V gene. The CDR3 spans 16 residues. Trimming took 2 bases from V and 6 from J; bases not matched to a gene: 5. The CDR3: CASSYRLAGAGNEQFF. The CDR3 region has the DNA TGTGCCAGCAGTTACCGACTAGCGGGAGCAGGCAATGAGCAGTTCTTC.

The rearrangement joins TRBV6-5 to TRBJ2-7; the D is unclear. The V and J ends lost 0 bases and 2 bases respectively, with 8 bases between them. Germline V gene sequence: CDR1 MNHEY, CDR2 SVGAGI. The CDR3 has 14 residues. CDR3 bases: TGTGCCAGCAGTTACTCGTCAGTTGCCTACGAGCAGTACTTC. Its protein product is CASSYSSVAYEQYF.

The CDR3 loop reads CSARDHRSSGVYNEQFF. The CDR3 bases are TGCAGTGCTAGAGATCACCGGTCTAGCGGGGTGTACAATGAGCAGTTCTTC. The chain is built from TRBV20-1 and TRBJ2-1, with 9 bases lining up with TRBD2. CDR1 is DFQATT, CDR2 SNEGSKA, per germline (reference sequence). There are 17 residues in the CDR3. V trimming: 0 bases; J trimming: 4 bases; junction bases outside the gene matches: 10.

V is TRBV20-1 and J is TRBJ1-4; D gene ambiguous. Trimming removed 3 bases from V and 0 bases from J, with 14 bases in between. The germline CDR1 and CDR2 sequences are DFQATT and SNEGSKA (reference sequence). The CDR3 is made up of 16 amino acids. This CDR3 is CSARLGIIPTNEKLFF. In DNA, the CDR3 is TGCAGTGCTAGGCTTGGGATTATCCCAACTAATGAAAAACTGTTTTTT.

In this sample, this clonotype turned up a few times. The chain recombines TRBV19 with TRBJ1-2; D is ambiguous. From germline, CDR1 is LNHDA and CDR2 SQIVND (reference sequence). The V end was cut by 5 bases, the J end by 2 bases, with 9 bases between. The CDR3 is 13 amino acids. The CDR3 spells CASSSPDNYGYTF. DNA of the CDR3: TGTGCCAGTAGTTCACCGGACAACTATGGCTACACCTTC.

The chain carries TRBV12-3 or TRBV12-4 and TRBJ2-3, with a possible D match to TRBD2 (5 bases). The V end lost 3 bases, the J end lost 0 bases, and 13 bases lay between the germline ends. The CDR3 contains 16 residues. The chain's CDR3 is CASSFRLAASTDTQYF. CDR3 bases: TGTGCCAGCAGTTTTCGTCTAGCTGCAAGCACAGATACGCAGTATTTT.

A few counts support this clonotype. The chain employs TRBV2 and TRBJ2-5; 7 positions agree with TRBD1. The J segment lost 5 bases and the V segment lost 5 bases, leaving 11 bases of the junction unmatched. The CDR3 has 15 residues. Per the germline V gene, CDR1 is SNHLY and CDR2 is FYNNEI. CDR3 loop: CASSKGARSGETQYF. The CDR3 bases are TGTGCCAGCAGTAAGGGGGCTAGGTCGGGGGAGACCCAGTACTTC.

This clonotype was found a few times. V is TRBV10-1 and J is TRBJ2-2, with 12 bases identical to TRBD2. Germline V gene data show CDR1 as WNHNN and CDR2 as SYGVQD (reference sequence). The CDR3 consists of 18 residues. Trimming at V came to 3 bases and at J to 6 bases, leaving 11 bases not matched to a gene. The CDR3 nucleotides are TGCGCCAGCAGTGACCCCCCAGGACTAGCGGGAACACCCGGGGAGCTGTTTTTT. Protein sequence: CASSDPPGLAGTPGELFF.

This clonotype turned up a few times. The V and J genes are TRBV20-1 and TRBJ2-5; unclear D gene. Trimming shortened V by 4 bases and J by 5 bases, and 11 bases separated the two germline ends. This CDR3 region has 12 residues. Germline CDR1 reads DFQATT; CDR2 reads SNEGSKA (reference sequence). CDR3 protein: CSAIGMAETQYF. DNA for the CDR3: TGCAGTGCTATAGGGATGGCGGAGACCCAGTACTTC.

This clonotype has ten or more counts. The rearrangement links TRBV12-3 or TRBV12-4 to TRBJ2-3; 9 nucleotides line up with TRBD2. J lost 2 bases, V lost 6 bases, and 3 bases had no gene match. This CDR3 comprises 14 residues. The chain's CDR3 is CASRTSGTTDTQYF. CDR3 DNA: TGTGCCAGCAGGACTAGCGGTACCACAGATACGCAGTATTTT.